Listed below are T cell receptor beta chains from one sample, sequenced in a study of identical twins. MiXCR, run by TCRdb on the 5' RACE reads, gives a single entry per CDR3 protein. The sample includes around 220,000 distinct CDR3 sequences, under 12% of them seen just once. Sequencing used memory T cells sorted from blood. These receptor sequences come from a man in his forties or fifties in good health. CDR3s include the opening cysteine and the closing phenylalanine or tryptophan.

V: TRBV20-1; J: TRBJ2-7; CDR3: CSAPASYEQYF
V: TRBV4-3; J: TRBJ2-5; CDR3: CASSQTGSQSETQYF
V: TRBV28; J: TRBJ1-4; CDR3: CASSGGIVKLFF
V: TRBV7-2; J: TRBJ2-3; CDR3: CASRQGLAGTDTQYF
V: TRBV28; J: TRBJ2-7; CDR3: CASRGAHEQYF
V: TRBV5-6; J: TRBJ2-1; CDR3: CASSLSGLPYNEQFF
V: TRBV9; J: TRBJ2-3; CDR3: CASSVGSLAGDTQYF
V: TRBV11-1; J: TRBJ2-7; CDR3: CASSRTSGLSYEQYF
V: TRBV27; J: TRBJ2-3; CDR3: CASSFSWRDTQYF
V: TRBV20-1; J: TRBJ2-3; CDR3: CSTDSYPQYF
V: TRBV4-2; J: TRBJ1-1; CDR3: CASSQDPGQGSTEAFF
V: TRBV28; J: TRBJ2-5; CDR3: CASTPTGQPQETQYF
V: TRBV6-1; J: TRBJ1-5; CDR3: CASSEGAGWQPQHF
V: TRBV5-6; J: TRBJ2-3; CDR3: CASSLVTSGRTDTQYF
V: TRBV20-1; J: TRBJ1-4; CDR3: CSASRVGHEKLFF
V: TRBV6-1; J: TRBJ2-3; CDR3: CASSQKQGLGGDTQYF
V: TRBV9; J: TRBJ2-2; CDR3: CASSASNGNTGELFF
V: TRBV6-5; J: TRBJ2-7; CDR3: CASSYSDGTYEQYF
V: TRBV19; J: TRBJ1-5; CDR3: CASTTDRSGNQPQHF
V: TRBV7-3; J: TRBJ2-1; CDR3: CASSLGTSGALGEQFF
V: TRBV30; J: TRBJ2-7; CDR3: CAWSVRGGSYEQYF
V: TRBV7-7; J: TRBJ2-2; CDR3: CASSLGLGSPKELFF